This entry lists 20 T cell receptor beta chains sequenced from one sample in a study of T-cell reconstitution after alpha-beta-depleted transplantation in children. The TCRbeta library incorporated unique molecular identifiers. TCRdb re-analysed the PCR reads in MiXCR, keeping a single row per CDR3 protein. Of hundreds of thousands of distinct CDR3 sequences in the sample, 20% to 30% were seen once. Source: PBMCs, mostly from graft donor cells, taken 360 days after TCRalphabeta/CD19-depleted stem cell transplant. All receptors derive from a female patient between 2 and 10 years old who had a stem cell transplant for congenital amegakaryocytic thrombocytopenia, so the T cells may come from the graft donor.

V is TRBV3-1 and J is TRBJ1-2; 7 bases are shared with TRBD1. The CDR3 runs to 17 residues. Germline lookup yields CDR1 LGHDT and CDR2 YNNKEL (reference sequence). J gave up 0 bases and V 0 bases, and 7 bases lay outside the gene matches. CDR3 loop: CASSQEWQGVPNYGYTF. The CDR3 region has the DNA TGTGCCAGCAGCCAAGAGTGGCAGGGGGTACCTAACTATGGCTACACCTTC.

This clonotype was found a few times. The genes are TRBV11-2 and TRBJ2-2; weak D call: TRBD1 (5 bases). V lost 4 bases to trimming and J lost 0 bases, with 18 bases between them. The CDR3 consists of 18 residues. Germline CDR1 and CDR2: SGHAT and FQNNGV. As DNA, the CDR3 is TGTGCCAGCAGCTCCACCAGTACACAGGTGTCGAACACCGGGGAGCTGTTTTTT. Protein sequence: CASSSTSTQVSNTGELFF.

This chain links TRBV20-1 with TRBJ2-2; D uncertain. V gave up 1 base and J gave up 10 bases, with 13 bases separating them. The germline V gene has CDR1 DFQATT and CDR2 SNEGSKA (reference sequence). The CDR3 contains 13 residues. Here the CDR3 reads CSARASEAAELFF. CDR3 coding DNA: TGCAGTGCTAGAGCTTCGGAAGCCGCGGAGCTGTTTTTT.

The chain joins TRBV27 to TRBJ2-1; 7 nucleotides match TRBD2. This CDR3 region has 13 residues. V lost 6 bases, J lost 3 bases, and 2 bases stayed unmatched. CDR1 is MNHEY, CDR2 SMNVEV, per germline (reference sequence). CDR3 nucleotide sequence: TGTGCCAGCAGGCGGGAGAACTACAATGAGCAGTTCTTC. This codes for CASRRENYNEQFF.

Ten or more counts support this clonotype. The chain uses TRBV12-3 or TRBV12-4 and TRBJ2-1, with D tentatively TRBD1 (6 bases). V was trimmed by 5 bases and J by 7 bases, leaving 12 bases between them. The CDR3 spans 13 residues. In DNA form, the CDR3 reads TGTGCCAGCAGTGGACAGTATCTGAATGAGCAGTTCTTC. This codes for CASSGQYLNEQFF.

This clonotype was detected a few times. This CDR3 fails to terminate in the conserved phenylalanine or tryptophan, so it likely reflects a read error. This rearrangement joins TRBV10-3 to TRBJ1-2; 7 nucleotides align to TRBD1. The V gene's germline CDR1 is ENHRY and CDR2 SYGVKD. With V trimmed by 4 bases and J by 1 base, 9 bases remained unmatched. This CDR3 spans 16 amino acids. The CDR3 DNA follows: TGTGCCATCAGTGGTAATCCAGGGGGGATTAACTATGGCTACACCCTC. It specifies CAISGNPGGINYGYTL.

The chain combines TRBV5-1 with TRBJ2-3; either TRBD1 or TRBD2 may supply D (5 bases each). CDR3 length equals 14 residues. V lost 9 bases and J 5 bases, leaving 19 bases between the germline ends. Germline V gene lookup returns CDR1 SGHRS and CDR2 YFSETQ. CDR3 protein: CATGPGQNRDTQYF. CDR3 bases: TGCGCCACCGGCCCGGGGCAGAATCGAGATACGCAGTATTTT.

CDR3 nucleotides: TGCGCCAGCAGCCCACAGGGTTTTCACGGCTACACCTTC. It is translated as CASSPQGFHGYTF. The V call is TRBV5-1, the J call TRBJ1-2, with D perhaps matching TRBD1 (6 bases). V lost 4 bases and J 8 bases, leaving 15 bases between the germline ends. The CDR3 has 13 residues. Germline V gives CDR1 SGHRS, CDR2 YFSETQ.

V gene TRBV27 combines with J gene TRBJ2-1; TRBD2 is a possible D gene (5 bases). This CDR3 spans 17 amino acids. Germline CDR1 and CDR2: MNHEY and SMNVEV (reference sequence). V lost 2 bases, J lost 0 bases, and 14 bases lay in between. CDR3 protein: CASSLRAGPSSYNEQFF. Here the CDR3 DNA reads TGTGCCAGCAGTTTAAGGGCGGGCCCGAGCTCCTACAATGAGCAGTTCTTC.

CDR3: CSASTQGSPNGYTF. The CDR3 coding sequence is TGCAGTGCTAGTACACAGGGGAGTCCTAATGGCTACACCTTC. This rearrangement joins TRBV20-1 to TRBJ1-2; TRBD1 matches 7 bases. J was trimmed by 6 bases and V by 3 bases; bases with no gene match: 10. There are 14 residues in the CDR3. Germline assignment: CDR1 DFQATT and CDR2 SNEGSKA (reference sequence).

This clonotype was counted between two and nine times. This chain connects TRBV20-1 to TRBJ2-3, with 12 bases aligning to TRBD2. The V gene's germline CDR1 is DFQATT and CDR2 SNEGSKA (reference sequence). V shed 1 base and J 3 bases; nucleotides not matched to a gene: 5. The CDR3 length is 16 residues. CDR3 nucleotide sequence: TGCAGTGCTAGAGGGCTAGCGGGAGGGAATACAGATACGCAGTATTTT. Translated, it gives CSARGLAGGNTDTQYF.

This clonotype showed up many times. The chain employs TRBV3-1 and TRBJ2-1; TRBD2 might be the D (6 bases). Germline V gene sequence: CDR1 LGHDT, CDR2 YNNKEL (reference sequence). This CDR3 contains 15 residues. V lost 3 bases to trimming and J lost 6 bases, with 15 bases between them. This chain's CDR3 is CASSQNIAVSNEQFF. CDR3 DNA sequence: TGTGCCAGCAGCCAGAACATAGCGGTTAGCAATGAGCAGTTCTTC.

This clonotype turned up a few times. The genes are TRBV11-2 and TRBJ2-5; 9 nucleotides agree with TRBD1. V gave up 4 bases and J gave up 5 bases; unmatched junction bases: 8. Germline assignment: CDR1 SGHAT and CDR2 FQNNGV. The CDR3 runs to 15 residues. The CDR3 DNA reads TGTGCCAGCAGCTACCCCACAGGGGGCGCGGAGACCCAGTACTTC. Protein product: CASSYPTGGAETQYF.

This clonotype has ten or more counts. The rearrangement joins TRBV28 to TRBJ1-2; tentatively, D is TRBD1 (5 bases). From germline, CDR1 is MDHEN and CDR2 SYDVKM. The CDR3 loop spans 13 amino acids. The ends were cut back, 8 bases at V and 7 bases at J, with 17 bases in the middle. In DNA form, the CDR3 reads TGTGCCAGCGGACCCAGGGATCCCCGTGGCTACACCTTC. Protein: CASGPRDPRGYTF.

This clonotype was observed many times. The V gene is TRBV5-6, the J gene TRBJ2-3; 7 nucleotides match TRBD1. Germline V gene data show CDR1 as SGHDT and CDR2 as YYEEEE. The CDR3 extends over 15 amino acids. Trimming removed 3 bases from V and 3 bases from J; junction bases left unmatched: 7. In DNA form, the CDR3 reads TGTGCCAGCAGCTCTATCGGACAGGCAACAGATACGCAGTATTTT. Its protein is CASSSIGQATDTQYF.

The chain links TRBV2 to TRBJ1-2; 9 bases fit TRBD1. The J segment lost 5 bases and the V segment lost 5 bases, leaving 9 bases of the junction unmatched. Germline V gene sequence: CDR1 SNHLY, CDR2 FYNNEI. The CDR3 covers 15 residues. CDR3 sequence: CASSWTQGARYGYTF. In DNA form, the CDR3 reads TGTGCCAGCAGTTGGACACAGGGGGCGAGGTATGGCTACACCTTC. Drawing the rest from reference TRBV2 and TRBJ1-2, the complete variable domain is EPEVTQTPSHQVTQMGQEVILRCVPISNHLYFYWYRQILGQKVEFLVSFYNNEISEKSEIFDDQFSVERPDGSNFTLKIRSTKLEDSAMYFCASSWTQGARYGYTFGSGTRLTVV.

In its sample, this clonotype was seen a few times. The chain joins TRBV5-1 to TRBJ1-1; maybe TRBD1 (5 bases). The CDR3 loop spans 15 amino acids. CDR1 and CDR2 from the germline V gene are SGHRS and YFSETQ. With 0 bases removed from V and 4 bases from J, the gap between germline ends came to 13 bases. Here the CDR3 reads CASSLDMGVGTEAFF. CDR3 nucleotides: TGCGCCAGCAGCTTGGATATGGGGGTGGGCACTGAAGCTTTCTTT. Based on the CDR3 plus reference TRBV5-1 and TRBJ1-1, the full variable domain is KAGVTQTPRYLIKTRGQQVTLSCSPISGHRSVSWYQQTPGQGLQFLFEYFSETQRNKGNFPGRFSGRQFSNSRSEMNVSTLELGDSALYLCASSLDMGVGTEAFFGQGTRLTVV.

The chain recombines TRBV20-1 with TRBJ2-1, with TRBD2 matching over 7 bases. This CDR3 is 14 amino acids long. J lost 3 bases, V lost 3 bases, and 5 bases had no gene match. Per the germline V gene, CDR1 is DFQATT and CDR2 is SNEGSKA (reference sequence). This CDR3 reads CSASPSGDYNEQFF. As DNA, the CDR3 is TGCAGTGCTAGTCCTAGCGGAGACTACAATGAGCAGTTCTTC.

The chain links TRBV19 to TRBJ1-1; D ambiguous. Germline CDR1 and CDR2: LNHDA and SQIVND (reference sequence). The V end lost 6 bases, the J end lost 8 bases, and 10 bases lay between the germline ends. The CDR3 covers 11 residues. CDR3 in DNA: TGTGCCAGTAGCCTGCGACGAGAAGCTTTCTTT. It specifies CASSLRREAFF.

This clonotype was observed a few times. The CDR3 protein is CASSPHGRGYEQYF. For the CDR3, the DNA is TGTGCCAGCAGTCCACATGGGAGGGGCTACGAGCAGTACTTC. V gene TRBV12-3 or TRBV12-4 combines with J gene TRBJ2-7; 7 bases match TRBD2. Germline trimming cut 5 bases from V and 3 bases from J; bases unmatched to any gene: 7. This CDR3 is 14 amino acids long.